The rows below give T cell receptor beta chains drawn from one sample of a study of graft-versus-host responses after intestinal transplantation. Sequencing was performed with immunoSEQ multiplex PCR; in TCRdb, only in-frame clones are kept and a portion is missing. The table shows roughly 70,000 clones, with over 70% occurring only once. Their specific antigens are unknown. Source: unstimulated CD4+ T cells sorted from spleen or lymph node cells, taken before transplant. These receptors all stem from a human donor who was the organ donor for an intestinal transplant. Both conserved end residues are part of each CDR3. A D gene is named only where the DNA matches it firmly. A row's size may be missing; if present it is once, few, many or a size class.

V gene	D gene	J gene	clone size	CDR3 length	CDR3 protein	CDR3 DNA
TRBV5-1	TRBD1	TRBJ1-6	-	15	CASSVTGMQNSPLHF	TGCGCCAGCAGCGTGACAGGGATGCAGAATTCACCCCTCCACTTT
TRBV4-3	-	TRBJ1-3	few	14	CASSQETAGNTIYF	TGCGCCAGCAGCCAAGAAACAGCTGGAAACACCATATATTTT
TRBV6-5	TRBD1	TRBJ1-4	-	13	CASSGGGYEKLFF	TGTGCCAGCAGTGGAGGGGGCTATGAAAAACTGTTTTTT
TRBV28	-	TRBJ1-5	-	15	CASSLIGGTRQPQHF	TGTGCCAGCAGTTTAATCGGGGGGACTCGTCAGCCCCAGCATTTT
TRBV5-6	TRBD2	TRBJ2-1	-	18	CASSLSLAGAGGYNEQFF	TGTGCCAGCAGCTTGAGTCTAGCGGGGGCTGGTGGGTACAATGAGCAGTTCTTC
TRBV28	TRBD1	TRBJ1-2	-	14	CASSTGGISSGYTF	TGTGCCAGCAGTACAGGGGGGATCTCGAGTGGCTACACCTTC
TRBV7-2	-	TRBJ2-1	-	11	CASSTTLEQFF	TGTGCCAGCAGCACTACCCTGGAGCAGTTCTTC
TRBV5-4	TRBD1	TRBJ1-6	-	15	CASSLEGQGVSPLHF	TGTGCCAGCAGCTTGGAGGGACAGGGTGTATCACCCCTCCACTTT
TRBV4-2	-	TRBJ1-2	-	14	CASSQDRGGYGYTF	TGTGCCAGCAGCCAAGATAGAGGCGGCTATGGCTACACCTTC
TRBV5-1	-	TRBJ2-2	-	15	CASSLFTGVTGELFF	TGCGCCAGCAGCTTGTTTACAGGAGTCACCGGGGAGCTGTTTTTT
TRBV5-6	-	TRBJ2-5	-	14	CASSFDGRRGTQYF	TGTGCCAGCAGCTTTGACGGGCGGCGGGGGACCCAGTACTTC
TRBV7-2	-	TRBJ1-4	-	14	CASSRDILNEKLFF	TGTGCCAGCAGCCGGGACATACTTAATGAAAAACTGTTTTTT
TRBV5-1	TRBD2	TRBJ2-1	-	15	CASSLASGGTHEQFF	TGCGCCAGCAGCTTGGCGAGCGGGGGGACCCATGAGCAGTTCTTC
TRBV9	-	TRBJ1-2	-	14	CASSPRRAVNGYTF	TGTGCCAGCAGCCCCCGCAGGGCCGTCAATGGCTACACCTTC
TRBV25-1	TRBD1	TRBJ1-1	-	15	CARMPHRGGNTEAFF	TGTGCCAGAATGCCACACAGGGGGGGGAACACTGAAGCTTTCTTT
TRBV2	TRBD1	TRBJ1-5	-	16	CASRSRGDRGNQPQHF	TGTGCCAGCAGGTCCAGGGGGGATAGGGGCAATCAGCCCCAGCATTTT
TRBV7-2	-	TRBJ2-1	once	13	CASSLGPYNEQFF	TGTGCCAGCAGCCTAGGGCCCTACAATGAGCAGTTCTTC
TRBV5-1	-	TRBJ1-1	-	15	CASSLVGAASTEAFF	TGCGCCAGCAGCTTGGTTGGGGCGGCGAGCACTGAAGCTTTCTTT
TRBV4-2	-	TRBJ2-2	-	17	CASSQDTGGANTGELFF	TGTGCCAGCAGCCAAGATACGGGGGGCGCGAACACCGGGGAGCTGTTTTTT
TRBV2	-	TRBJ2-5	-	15	CASSEGEGLGETQYF	TGTGCCAGCAGTGAAGGAGAGGGTTTGGGAGAGACCCAGTACTTC
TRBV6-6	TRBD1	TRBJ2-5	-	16	CASSYRVTGGAETQYF	TGTGCCAGCAGTTACCGGGTGACAGGGGGCGCGGAGACCCAGTACTTC
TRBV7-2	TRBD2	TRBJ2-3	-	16	CASSLGAGGPPDTQYF	TGTGCCAGCAGCTTAGGAGCGGGGGGGCCCCCGGATACGCAGTATTTT
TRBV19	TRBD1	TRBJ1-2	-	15	CASSAPQGASYGYTF	TGTGCCAGTAGTGCCCCACAGGGGGCGAGCTATGGCTACACCTTC
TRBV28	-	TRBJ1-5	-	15	CASSFVGGGNQPQHF	TGTGCCAGCAGTTTTGTGGGCGGGGGCAATCAGCCCCAGCATTTT
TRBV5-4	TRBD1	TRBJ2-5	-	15	CASSLRQGPQETQYF	TGTGCCAGCAGCTTGCGACAGGGGCCACAAGAGACCCAGTACTTC
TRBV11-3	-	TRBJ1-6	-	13	CASSFWRNSPLHF	TGTGCCAGCAGCTTCTGGAGAAATTCACCCCTCCACTTT
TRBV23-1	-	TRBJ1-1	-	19	CASVSGGSCGGTANTEAFF	TGCGCCAGCGTAAGCGGGGGGTCTTGCGGGGGGACTGCGAACACTGAAGCTTTCTTT
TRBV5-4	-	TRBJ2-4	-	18	CASSPPGPPGVTKNIQYF	TGTGCCAGCAGCCCACCCGGGCCCCCCGGGGTTACCAAAAACATTCAGTACTTC
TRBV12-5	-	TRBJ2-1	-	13	CASGAPQGNEQFF	TGTGCTAGTGGGGCACCTCAGGGGAATGAGCAGTTCTTC
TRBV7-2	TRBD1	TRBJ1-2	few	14	CASSWGGQGSGYTF	TGTGCCAGCAGCTGGGGGGGACAGGGGTCTGGCTACACCTTC
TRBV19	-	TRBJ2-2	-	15	CASIRRGANTGELFF	TGTGCCAGTATCCGGAGGGGCGCGAACACCGGGGAGCTGTTTTTT
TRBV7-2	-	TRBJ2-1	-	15	CASSASLGQYNEQFF	TGTGCCAGCAGCGCATCGCTAGGACAGTACAATGAGCAGTTCTTC
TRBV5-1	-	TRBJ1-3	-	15	CASSLEGDSGNTIYF	TGCGCCAGCAGCTTGGAGGGGGACTCTGGAAACACCATATATTTT
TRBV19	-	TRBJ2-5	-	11	CASSVKETQYF	TGTGCCAGTAGCGTTAAAGAGACCCAGTACTTC
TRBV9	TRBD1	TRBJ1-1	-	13	CASSATGATEAFF	TGTGCCAGCAGCGCTACAGGGGCCACTGAAGCTTTCTTT
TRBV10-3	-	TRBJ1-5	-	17	CAISESTLGGSRQPQHF	TGTGCCATCAGTGAGTCGACTCTGGGGGGGAGCCGTCAGCCCCAGCATTTT
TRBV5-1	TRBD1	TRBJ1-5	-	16	CASSLGQGMGNQPQHF	TGCGCCAGCAGCCTAGGACAGGGAATGGGCAATCAGCCCCAGCATTTT
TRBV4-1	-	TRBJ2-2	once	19	CASSQAGGRGGSNTGELFF	TGCGCCAGCAGCCAAGCGGGGGGACGAGGGGGGTCGAACACCGGGGAGCTGTTTTTT
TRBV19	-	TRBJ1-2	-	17	CASTATKGREVFYGYTF	TGTGCCAGTACCGCTACGAAAGGGAGAGAGGTCTTCTATGGCTACACCTTC
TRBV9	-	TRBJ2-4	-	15	CASSGRGNGKNIQYF	TGTGCCAGCAGCGGGAGGGGAAATGGCAAAAACATTCAGTACTTC
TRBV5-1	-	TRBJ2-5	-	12	CASSLFRETQYF	TGCGCCAGCAGCTTGTTTCGGGAGACCCAGTACTTC
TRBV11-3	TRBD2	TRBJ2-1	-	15	CASSLDSGDYNEQFF	TGTGCCAGCAGCTTAGATAGCGGGGATTACAATGAGCAGTTCTTC
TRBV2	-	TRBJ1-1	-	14	CATRGAFMNTEAFF	TGTGCCACGCGGGGAGCCTTCATGAACACTGAAGCTTTCTTT
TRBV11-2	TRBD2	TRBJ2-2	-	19	CASSSSTGTSGGLNRELFF	TGTGCCAGCAGCTCGTCGACCGGGACTAGCGGGGGCCTGAACCGGGAGCTGTTTTTT
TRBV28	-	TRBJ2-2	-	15	CASSFTEPNTGELFF	TGTGCCAGCAGTTTTACAGAGCCGAACACCGGGGAGCTGTTTTTT
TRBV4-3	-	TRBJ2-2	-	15	CASSQEGRAAGELFF	TGCGCCAGCAGCCAAGAAGGCAGGGCCGCCGGGGAGCTGTTTTTT
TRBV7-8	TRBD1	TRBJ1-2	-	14	CASSLRGGLYGYTF	TGTGCCAGCAGCTTAAGAGGGGGCCTTTATGGCTACACCTTC
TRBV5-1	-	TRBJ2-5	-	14	CASSRGKPQETQYF	TGCGCCAGCAGCAGGGGGAAGCCCCAAGAGACCCAGTACTTC
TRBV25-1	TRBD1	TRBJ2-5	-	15	CASSELGQGLETQYF	TGTGCCAGCAGTGAATTGGGACAGGGGTTAGAGACCCAGTACTTC
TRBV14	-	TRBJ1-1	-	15	CASSLRQATNTEAFF	TGTGCCAGCAGCCTCCGACAGGCGACGAACACTGAAGCTTTCTTT
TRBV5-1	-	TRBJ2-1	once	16	CASSLGGLKTYNEQFF	TGCGCCAGCAGCTTGGGAGGGCTAAAGACCTACAATGAGCAGTTCTTC